This T cell receptor (beta chain) appears in the sequencing data of a study of control samples from healthy donors and cancer patients. Clones were sequenced by immunoSEQ multiplex PCR, and TCRdb holds only the in-frame ones, with some missing. The sample lists around 200,000 clones, roughly 94% seen once, with about 1.4% in the top ten. V was shortened by 5 bases and J by 7 bases, with 26 bases between the two germline ends. Germline-derived CDR1 and CDR2 are LNHNV and YYDKDF (reference sequence). The CDR3 is 17 residues long. The TCR comes from a man aged 50 or older in good health. The chain links TRBV15 to TRBJ1-2; no clear D gene. The sample consisted of blood. The CDR3 region is CATSGERSPQRTRGYTF. The DNA for the CDR3 is TGTGCCACCAGCGGGGAGAGATCCCCTCAGCGAACGCGTGGCTACACCTTC.